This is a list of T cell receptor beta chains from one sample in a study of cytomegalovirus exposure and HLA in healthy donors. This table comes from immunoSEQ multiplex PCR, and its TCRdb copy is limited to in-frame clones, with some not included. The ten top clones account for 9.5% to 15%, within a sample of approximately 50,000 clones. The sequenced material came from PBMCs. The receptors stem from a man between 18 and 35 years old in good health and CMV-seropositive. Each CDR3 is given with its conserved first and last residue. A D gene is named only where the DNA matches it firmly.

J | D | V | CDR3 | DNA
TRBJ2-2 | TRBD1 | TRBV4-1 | CASSQLTGGFTGELFF | TGCGCCAGCAGCCAGCTGACAGGGGGTTTCACCGGGGAGCTGTTTTTT
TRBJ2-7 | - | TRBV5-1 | CASSLASRGGHEQYF | TGCGCCAGCAGCTTGGCCTCCAGGGGCGGCCACGAGCAGTACTTC
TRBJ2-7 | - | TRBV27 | CASSLLALAGPYEQYF | TGTGCCAGCAGTTTACTTGCCCTAGCCGGCCCCTACGAGCAGTACTTC
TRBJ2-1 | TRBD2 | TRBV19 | CASSLTSGSFSYNEQFF | TGTGCCAGTAGTCTGACTAGCGGGAGTTTTTCGTACAATGAGCAGTTCTTC
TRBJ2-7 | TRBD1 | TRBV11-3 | CASSLFGTGGNEQYF | TGTGCCAGCAGCCTGTTTGGGACAGGGGGCAACGAGCAGTACTTC
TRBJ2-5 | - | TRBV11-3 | CASSLAAGEGVETQYF | TGTGCCAGCAGCTTAGCGGCAGGGGAAGGAGTAGAGACCCAGTACTTC
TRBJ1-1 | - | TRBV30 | CAWSTTGVAEAFF | TGTGCCTGGAGCACAACAGGTGTCGCTGAAGCTTTCTTT
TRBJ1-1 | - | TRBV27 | CASSFGGRSEAFF | TGTGCCAGCAGTTTCGGGGGAAGGAGTGAAGCTTTCTTT
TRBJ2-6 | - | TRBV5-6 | CASSLVGLGAYGANVLTF | TGTGCCAGCAGCTTGGTGGGTTTGGGGGCCTATGGGGCCAACGTCCTGACTTTC
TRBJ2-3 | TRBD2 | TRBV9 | CASSVFGGAGETDTQYF | TGTGCCAGCAGCGTATTTGGCGGGGCGGGGGAAACAGATACGCAGTATTTT
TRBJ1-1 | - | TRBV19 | CASTLAGRREHTEAFF | TGTGCCAGTACCCTCGCGGGGAGGCGGGAGCACACTGAAGCTTTCTTT
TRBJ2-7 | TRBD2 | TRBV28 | CASSLFTSGVSYEQYF | TGTGCCAGCAGTTTATTTACTAGCGGGGTATCCTACGAGCAGTACTTC
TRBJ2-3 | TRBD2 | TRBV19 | CASTRSGTTDTQYF | TGTGCCAGTACGAGAAGCGGGACCACAGATACGCAGTATTTT
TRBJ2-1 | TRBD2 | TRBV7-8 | CASSELAGSYNEQFF | TGTGCCAGCAGCGAACTAGCGGGCTCCTACAATGAGCAGTTCTTC
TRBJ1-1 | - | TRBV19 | CASSISGGGTEAFF | TGTGCCAGTAGTATTTCGGGGGGCGGCACTGAAGCTTTCTTT
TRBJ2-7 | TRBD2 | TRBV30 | CACRLASHEQYF | TGTGCCTGTCGACTAGCCAGCCACGAGCAGTACTTC
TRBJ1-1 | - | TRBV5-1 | CASSWTDNTEAFF | TGCGCCAGCAGCTGGACAGACAACACTGAAGCTTTCTTT
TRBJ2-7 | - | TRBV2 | CASSVQGLGEQYF | TGCGCCAGCAGTGTACAGGGTCTAGGCGAGCAGTACTTC
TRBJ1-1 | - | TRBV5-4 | CASRGGLNTEAFF | TGTGCCAGCAGGGGGGGGTTGAACACTGAAGCTTTCTTT
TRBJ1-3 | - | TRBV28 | CASSFDRGLAIYF | TGTGCCAGCAGTTTCGATCGGGGACTCGCCATATATTTT
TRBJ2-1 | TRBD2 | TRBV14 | CASSSRTKREGHYGEQFF | TGTGCCAGCAGCTCTCGCACGAAGCGGGAGGGCCATTACGGTGAGCAGTTCTTC
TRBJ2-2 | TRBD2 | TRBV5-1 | CASSRSGTNTGELFF | TGCGCCAGCAGCCGAAGCGGGACTAACACCGGGGAGCTGTTTTTT
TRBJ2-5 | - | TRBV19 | CASSIVQQETQYF | TGTGCCAGTAGTATAGTACAGCAAGAGACCCAGTACTTC
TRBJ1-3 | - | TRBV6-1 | CASSEGMRFSGNTIYF | TGTGCCAGCAGTGAAGGGATGCGGTTCTCTGGAAACACCATATATTTT
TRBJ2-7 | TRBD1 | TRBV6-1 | CASSRDRGHEQYF | TGTGCCAGCAGTCGGGACAGGGGCCACGAGCAGTACTTC
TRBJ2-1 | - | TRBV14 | CASSQALQTVYNEQFF | TGTGCCAGCAGCCAAGCCCTACAGACGGTATACAATGAGCAGTTCTTC
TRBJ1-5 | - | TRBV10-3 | CATSLEFYQPQHF | TGTGCCACCAGCCTGGAGTTTTATCAGCCCCAGCATTTT
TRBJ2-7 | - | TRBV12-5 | CASGPSGTYEQYF | TGTGCTAGTGGTCCCTCGGGTACCTACGAGCAGTACTTC
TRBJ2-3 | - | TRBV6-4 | CASSDGGSTQYF | TGTGCCAGCAGTGACGGGGGGAGTACGCAGTATTTT
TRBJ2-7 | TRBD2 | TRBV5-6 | CASSLSMGGRTYEQYF | TGTGCCAGCAGCTTGTCTATGGGCGGGAGGACCTACGAGCAGTACTTC
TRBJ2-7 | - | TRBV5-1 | CASSPGVGGSQPAYEQYF | TGCGCCAGCAGCCCGGGGGTAGGGGGCAGCCAGCCTGCCTACGAGCAGTACTTC